One T cell receptor beta chain is described in this entry. Sequencing was performed with immunoSEQ multiplex PCR; in TCRdb, only in-frame clones are kept and a portion is missing. The top ten clones hold less than 0.7% of a sample with 190,000 or so clones, around 87% of them seen once. The sample is drawn from a study of blood T cell repertoires in COVID-19. In the study overall: The origin of the acute and convalescent COVID-19 samples was the United States, Italy and Spain. PBMCs, B-cell-depleted T cells, or T cells were the source of the cDNA or gDNA that made up the material.

The source material was peripheral blood. The sequence came from a man in his forties or fifties with acute or convalescent COVID-19.

CDR3 sequence: CASSISGQSTDTQYF. DNA for the CDR3: TGTGCCAGTAGTATCAGTGGACAAAGCACAGATACGCAGTATTTT. The chain recombines TRBV19 with TRBJ2-3; D is perhaps TRBD1 (5 bases). The V gene lost 3 bases and the J gene lost 0 bases, with 10 bases spanning the gap. Per the germline V gene, CDR1 is LNHDA and CDR2 is SQIVND (reference sequence). The CDR3 has 15 residues. Supplemented by reference TRBV19 and TRBJ2-3, the full variable domain reads DGGITQSPKYLFRKEGQNVTLSCEQNLNHDAMYWYRQDPGQGLRLIYYSQIVNDFQKGDIAEGYSVSREKKESFPLTVTSAQKNPTAFYLCASSISGQSTDTQYFGPGTRLTVL.